One and the same sample provided the 8 T cell receptor beta chains below, sequenced in a study of human T cells and chemical hapten exposure. TCRdb used MiXCR to reprocess the RACE reads, holding one entry per CDR3 protein. The table lists approximately 370,000 distinct CDR3 sequences, around 5.5% of them singletons. Sample time point: pre-sensitization, week 0. The treatment: therapeutic diphenylcyclopropenone sensitization with weekly scalp DPC. The material sequenced was whole blood, taken in connection with sensitization to the hapten diphenylcyclopropenone (DPC). The source of these receptors is a woman between 18 and 30 years old with alopecia areata. Some clones in this sample may be carry-over from other donors' samples.

This clonotype was recorded many times. The rearrangement joins TRBV9 to TRBJ1-6; D not resolved. The CDR3 is made up of 14 amino acids. The V end lost 1 base, the J end lost 5 bases, and 7 bases lay between the germline ends. The germline V gene encodes CDR1 SGDLS and CDR2 YYNGEE. CDR3 sequence (DNA): TGTGCCAGCAGCGTAATTCCAGATAATTCACCCCTCCACTTT. Its translation: CASSVIPDNSPLHF.

This clonotype was found a few times. The chain recombines TRBV6-1 with TRBJ2-3, with 10 bases lining up with TRBD2. Trimming cost V 6 bases and J 5 bases; bases outside gene matches: 11. Germline V gene sequence: CDR1 MNHNS, CDR2 SASEGT. This CDR3 is 16 amino acids long. The CDR3 loop reads CASSSFIAGGRDTQYF. DNA of the CDR3: TGTGCCAGCAGCTCCTTCATAGCGGGGGGAAGAGATACGCAGTATTTT.

Concerning this clonotype: It may be a read error: a sequence one base away is much more abundant. The V call is TRBV10-3, the J call TRBJ2-1; the D gene could be TRBD1 or TRBD2 (6 bases each). Germline loops: CDR1 ENHRY, CDR2 SYGVKD. The CDR3 totals 15 residues. The CDR3: CAISEGGSNYNEQLF. The DNA of the CDR3 is TGTGCCATCAGTGAAGGGGGGTCAAACTACAATGAGCAGCTCTTC.

The chain couples TRBV11-2 to TRBJ2-3, with D perhaps matching TRBD2 (6 bases). Trimming pared 6 bases from V and 2 bases from J, leaving 15 bases between. Germline V gene data show CDR1 as SGHAT and CDR2 as FQNNGV. The CDR3 length is 15 residues. CDR3 loop: CASSPFSGSTDTQYF. Here the CDR3 DNA reads TGTGCCAGCAGTCCATTCAGCGGGTCCACAGATACGCAGTATTTT.

This clonotype was observed at least ten times. The CDR3 reads CASSGSGTAYEQYF. In DNA form, the CDR3 reads TGTGCCAGCAGTGGATCCGGGACAGCCTACGAGCAGTACTTC. This rearrangement joins TRBV6-5 to TRBJ2-7; 7 nucleotides align to TRBD1. The germline V gene encodes CDR1 MNHEY and CDR2 SVGAGI. This CDR3 has 14 residues. Trimming removed 5 bases from V and 2 bases from J; junction bases left unmatched: 6.

The J gene is TRBJ1-1, the V gene TRBV12-3 or TRBV12-4; TRBD1 matches 8 bases. The length of the CDR3 is 15 residues. V was clipped by 4 bases and J by 3 bases; unmatched bases: 7. The CDR3 DNA reads TGTGCCAGCAGTTCCGATGGACAGGGTGACACTGAAGCTTTCTTT. Residues: CASSSDGQGDTEAFF.

The chain couples TRBV29-1 to TRBJ1-1, with D possibly being TRBD1 (6 bases). Germline V CDR1 and CDR2: SQVTM, ANQGSEA. The CDR3 contains 10 residues. The V gene lost 5 bases and the J gene lost 8 bases, with 9 bases spanning the gap. CDR3: CSVYGTEAFF. Here the CDR3 DNA reads TGCAGCGTTTACGGGACAGAAGCTTTCTTT.

The chain has TRBV28 and TRBJ1-2; TRBD1 aligns across 12 bases. The CDR3 totals 15 residues. Germline V gene data show CDR1 as MDHEN and CDR2 as SYDVKM. V was clipped by 5 bases and J by 7 bases; unmatched bases: 8. CDR3 nucleotides: TGTGCCAGCAGTAACCCGGGACAGGGGGCGGGTGGCTACACCTTC. This sequence encodes CASSNPGQGAGGYTF.